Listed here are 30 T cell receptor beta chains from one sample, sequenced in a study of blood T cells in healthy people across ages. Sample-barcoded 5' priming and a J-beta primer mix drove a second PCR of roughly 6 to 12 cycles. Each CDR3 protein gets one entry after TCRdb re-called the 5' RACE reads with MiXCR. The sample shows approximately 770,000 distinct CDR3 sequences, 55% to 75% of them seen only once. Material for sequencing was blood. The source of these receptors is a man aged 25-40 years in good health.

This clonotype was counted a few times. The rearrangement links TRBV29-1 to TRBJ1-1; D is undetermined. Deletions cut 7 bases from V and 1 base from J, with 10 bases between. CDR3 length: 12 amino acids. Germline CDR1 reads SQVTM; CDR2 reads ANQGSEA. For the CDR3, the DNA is TGCAGCGACTCGGGTCCGAACACTGAAGCTTTCTTT. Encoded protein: CSDSGPNTEAFF.

CDR3 nucleotide sequence: TGCGCCAGCAGCCAAGAGGTTCGGAGCTCCTACAATGAGCAGTTCTTC. Translating it yields CASSQEVRSSYNEQFF. The rearrangement uses TRBV4-1 and TRBJ2-1, with no clear D. Germline CDR1 reads MGHRA; CDR2 reads YSYEKL. V shed 0 bases and J shed 0 bases, with 9 bases lying between them. CDR3 length equals 16 residues.

CDR3 loop: CASSLRLAGANNEQFF. The CDR3 nucleotides read TGTGCCAGCAGCTTGCGATTAGCGGGAGCGAATAATGAGCAGTTCTTC. The chain is built from TRBV11-3 and TRBJ2-1, with 9 bases fitting TRBD2. CDR3 size: 16 residues. From germline, CDR1 is SGHNT and CDR2 YENEEA. J gave up 7 bases and V 3 bases, and 10 bases lay outside the gene matches. Complete variable domain (other parts from reference TRBV11-3 and TRBJ2-1): EAGVVQSPRYKIIEKKQPVAFWCNPISGHNTLYWYLQNLGQGPELLIRYENEEAVDDSQLPKDRFSAERLKGVDSTLKIQPAELGDSAVYLCASSLRLAGANNEQFFGPGTRLTVL.

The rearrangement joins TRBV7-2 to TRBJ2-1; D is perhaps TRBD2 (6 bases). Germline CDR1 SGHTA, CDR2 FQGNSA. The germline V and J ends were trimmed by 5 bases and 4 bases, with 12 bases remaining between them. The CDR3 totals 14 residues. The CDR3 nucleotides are TGTGCCAGCAGCCCCCCGGGAGTGTACAATGAGCAGTTCTTC. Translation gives CASSPPGVYNEQFF.

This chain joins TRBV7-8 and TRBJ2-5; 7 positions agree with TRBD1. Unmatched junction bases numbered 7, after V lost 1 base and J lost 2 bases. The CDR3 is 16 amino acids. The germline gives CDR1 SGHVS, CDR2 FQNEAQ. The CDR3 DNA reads TGTGCCAGCAGCTTAGGACAGGGAGTTGTTCAAGAGACCCAGTACTTC. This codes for CASSLGQGVVQETQYF.

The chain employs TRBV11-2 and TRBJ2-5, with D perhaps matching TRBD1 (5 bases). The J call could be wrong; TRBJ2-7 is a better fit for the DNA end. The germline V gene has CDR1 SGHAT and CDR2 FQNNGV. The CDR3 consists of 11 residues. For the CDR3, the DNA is TGTGCCAGCACCACAGGTTCCGAGCAGTACTTC. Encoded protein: CASTTGSEQYF.

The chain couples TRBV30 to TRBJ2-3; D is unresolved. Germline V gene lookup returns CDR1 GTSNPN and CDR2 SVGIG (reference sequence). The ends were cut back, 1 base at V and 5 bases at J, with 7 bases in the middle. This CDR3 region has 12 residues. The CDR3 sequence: CAWSGALDTQYF. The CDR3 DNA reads TGTGCCTGGAGTGGTGCTCTAGATACGCAGTATTTT.

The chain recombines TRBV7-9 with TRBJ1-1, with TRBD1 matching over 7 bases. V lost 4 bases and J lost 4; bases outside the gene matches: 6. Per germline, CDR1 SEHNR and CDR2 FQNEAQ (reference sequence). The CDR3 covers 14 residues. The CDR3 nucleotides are TGTGCCAGCAGCTCCAGGGGGGACGGCACTGAAGCTTTCTTT. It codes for CASSSRGDGTEAFF.

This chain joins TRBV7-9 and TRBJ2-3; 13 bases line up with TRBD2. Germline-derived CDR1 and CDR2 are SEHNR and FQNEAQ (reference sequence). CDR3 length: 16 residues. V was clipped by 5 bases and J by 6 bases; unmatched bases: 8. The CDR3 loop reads CASSTGLAGDSDTQYF. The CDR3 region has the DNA TGTGCCAGCAGCACCGGACTAGCGGGAGATTCGGATACGCAGTATTTT.

The CDR3, as DNA: TGTGCCAGCAGCCGGCGCTGGGGAAATGAGCAGTTCTTC. As protein: CASSRRWGNEQFF. V gene TRBV7-3 combines with J gene TRBJ2-1; no definite D call. CDR3 length: 13 amino acids. CDR1 and CDR2 from the germline V gene are SGHTA and FQGTGA. Trimming shortened V by 5 bases and J by 7 bases, and 12 bases separated the two germline ends.

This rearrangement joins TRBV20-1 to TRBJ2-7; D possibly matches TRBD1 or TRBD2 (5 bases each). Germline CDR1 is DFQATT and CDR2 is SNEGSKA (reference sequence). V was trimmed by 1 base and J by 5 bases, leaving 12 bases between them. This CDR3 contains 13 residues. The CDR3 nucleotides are TGCAGTGCTAGAGGGAGTAGGGACCACGAGCAGTACTTC. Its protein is CSARGSRDHEQYF.

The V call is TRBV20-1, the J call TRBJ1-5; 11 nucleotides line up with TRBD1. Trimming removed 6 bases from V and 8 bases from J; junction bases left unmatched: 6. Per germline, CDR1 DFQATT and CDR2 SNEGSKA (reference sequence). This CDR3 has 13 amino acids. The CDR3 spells CSATDRGLEPQHF. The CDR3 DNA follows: TGCAGTGCCACGGACAGGGGGCTGGAGCCCCAGCATTTT.

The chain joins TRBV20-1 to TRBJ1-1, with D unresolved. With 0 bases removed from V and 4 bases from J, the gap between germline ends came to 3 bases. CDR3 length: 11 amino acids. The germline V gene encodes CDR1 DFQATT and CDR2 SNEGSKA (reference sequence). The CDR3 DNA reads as TGCAGTGCTAGAGACCTCACTGAAGCTTTCTTT. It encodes CSARDLTEAFF.

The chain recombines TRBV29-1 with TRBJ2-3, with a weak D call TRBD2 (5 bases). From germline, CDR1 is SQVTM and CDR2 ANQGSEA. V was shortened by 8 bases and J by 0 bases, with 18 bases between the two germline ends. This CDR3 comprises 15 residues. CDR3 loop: CSTLQRSTSTDTQYF. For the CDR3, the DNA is TGCAGCACCCTGCAGCGGTCAACTAGCACAGATACGCAGTATTTT.

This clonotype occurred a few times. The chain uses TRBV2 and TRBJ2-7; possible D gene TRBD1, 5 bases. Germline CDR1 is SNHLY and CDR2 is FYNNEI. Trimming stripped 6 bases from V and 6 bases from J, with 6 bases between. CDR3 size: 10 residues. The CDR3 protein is CASRRGEQYF. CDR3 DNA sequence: TGTGCCAGCAGAAGGGGCGAGCAGTACTTC.

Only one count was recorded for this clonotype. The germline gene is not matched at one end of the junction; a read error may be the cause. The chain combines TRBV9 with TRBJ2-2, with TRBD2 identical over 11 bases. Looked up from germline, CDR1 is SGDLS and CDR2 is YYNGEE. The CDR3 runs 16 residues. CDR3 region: CAGSATSGANTGELFF. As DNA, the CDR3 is TGTGCCGGCAGCGCGACTAGCGGGGCTAACACCGGGGAGCTGTTTTTT.

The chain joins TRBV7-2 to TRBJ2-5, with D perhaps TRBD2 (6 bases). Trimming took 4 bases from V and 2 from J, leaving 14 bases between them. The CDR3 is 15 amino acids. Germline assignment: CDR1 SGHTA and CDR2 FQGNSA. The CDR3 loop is CASSSLAGWQETQYF. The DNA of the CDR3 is TGTGCCAGCAGCTCGCTTGCGGGGTGGCAAGAGACCCAGTACTTC. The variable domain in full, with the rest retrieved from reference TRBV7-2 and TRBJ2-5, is GAGVSQSPSNKVTEKGKDVELRCDPISGHTALYWYRQSLGQGLEFLIYFQGNSAPDKSGLPSDRFSAERTGGSVSTLTIQRTQQEDSAVYLCASSSLAGWQETQYFGPGTRLLVL.

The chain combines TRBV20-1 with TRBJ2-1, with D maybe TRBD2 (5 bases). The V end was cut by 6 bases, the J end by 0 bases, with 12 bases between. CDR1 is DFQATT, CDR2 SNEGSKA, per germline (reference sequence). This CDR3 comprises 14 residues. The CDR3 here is CSAPDYSSYNEQFF. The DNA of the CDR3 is TGCAGTGCACCAGACTATAGCTCCTACAATGAGCAGTTCTTC.

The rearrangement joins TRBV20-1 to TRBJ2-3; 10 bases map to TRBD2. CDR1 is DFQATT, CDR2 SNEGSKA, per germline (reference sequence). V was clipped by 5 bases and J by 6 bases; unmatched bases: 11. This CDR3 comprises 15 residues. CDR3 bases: TGCAGTGCTGACCACTCCGGGACTAGCGTCGATACGCAGTATTTT. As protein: CSADHSGTSVDTQYF.

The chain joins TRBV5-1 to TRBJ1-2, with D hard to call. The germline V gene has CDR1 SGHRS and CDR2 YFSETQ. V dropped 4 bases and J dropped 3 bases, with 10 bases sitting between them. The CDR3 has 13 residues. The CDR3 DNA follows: TGCGCCAGCAGCCTCGACGCCTACTATGGCTACACCTTC. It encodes CASSLDAYYGYTF.

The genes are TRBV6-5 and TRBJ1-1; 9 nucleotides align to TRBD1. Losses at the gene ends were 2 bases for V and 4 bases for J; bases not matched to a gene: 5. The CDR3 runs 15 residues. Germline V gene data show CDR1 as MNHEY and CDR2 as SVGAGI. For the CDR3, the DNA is TGTGCCAGCAGTTACCGCCGGGACAGGGTCACTGAAGCTTTCTTT. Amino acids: CASSYRRDRVTEAFF.

Written as DNA, the CDR3 is TGCAGTGCTAGAAGGCCGATTGAGCCCTACGAGCAGTACTTC. Protein product: CSARRPIEPYEQYF. V usage is TRBV20-1 and J usage is TRBJ2-7; D unclear. The V end was cut by 2 bases, the J end by 2 bases, with 13 bases between. The CDR3 covers 14 residues. Germline V CDR1 and CDR2: DFQATT, SNEGSKA (reference sequence).

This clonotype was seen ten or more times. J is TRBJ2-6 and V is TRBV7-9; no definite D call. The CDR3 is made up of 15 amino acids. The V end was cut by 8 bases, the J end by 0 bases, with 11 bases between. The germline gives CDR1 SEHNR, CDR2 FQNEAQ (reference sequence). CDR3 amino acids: CASRPRGSGANVLTF. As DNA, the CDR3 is TGTGCCAGCCGCCCCCGAGGCTCTGGGGCCAACGTCCTGACTTTC. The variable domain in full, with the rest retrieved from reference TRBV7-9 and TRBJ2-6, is DTGVSQNPRHKITKRGQNVTFRCDPISEHNRLYWYRQTLGQGPEFLTYFQNEAQLEKSRLLSDRFSAERPKGSFSTLEIQRTEQGDSAMYLCASRPRGSGANVLTFGAGSRLTVL.

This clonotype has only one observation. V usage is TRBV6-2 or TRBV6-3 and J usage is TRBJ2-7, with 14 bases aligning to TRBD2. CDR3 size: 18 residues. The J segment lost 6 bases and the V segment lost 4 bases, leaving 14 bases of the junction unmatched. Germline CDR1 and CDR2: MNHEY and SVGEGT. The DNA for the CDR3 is TGTGCCAGCAGTTTACCGGGACTAGCGGGAGTTGAGGGCCTCGAGCAGTACTTC. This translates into CASSLPGLAGVEGLEQYF.

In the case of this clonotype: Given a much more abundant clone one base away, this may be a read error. In DNA, the CDR3 is TGCAGCCCCCGCGGCCCAGCGGGACTAAATAAGCAGTTCTTC. Protein product: CSPRGPAGLNKQFF. The chain combines TRBV20-1 with TRBJ2-1; 7 bases are shared with TRBD2. The CDR3 has 14 residues. Germline lookup yields CDR1 DFQATT and CDR2 SNEGSKA (reference sequence).

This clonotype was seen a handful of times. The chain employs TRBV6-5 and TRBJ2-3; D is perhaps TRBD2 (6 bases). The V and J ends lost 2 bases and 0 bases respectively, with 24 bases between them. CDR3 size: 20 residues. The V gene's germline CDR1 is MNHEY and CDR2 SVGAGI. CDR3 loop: CASSYDTYTFHAGSTDTQYF. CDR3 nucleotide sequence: TGTGCCAGCAGTTACGACACTTATACCTTTCACGCGGGGAGCACAGATACGCAGTATTTT.

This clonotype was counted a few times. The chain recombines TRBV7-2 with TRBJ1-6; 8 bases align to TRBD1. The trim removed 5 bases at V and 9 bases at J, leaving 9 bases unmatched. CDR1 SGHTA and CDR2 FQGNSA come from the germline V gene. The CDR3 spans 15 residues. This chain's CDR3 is CASSPRTGKFSPLHF. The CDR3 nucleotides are TGTGCCAGCAGCCCCCGGACAGGGAAGTTTTCACCCCTCCACTTT.

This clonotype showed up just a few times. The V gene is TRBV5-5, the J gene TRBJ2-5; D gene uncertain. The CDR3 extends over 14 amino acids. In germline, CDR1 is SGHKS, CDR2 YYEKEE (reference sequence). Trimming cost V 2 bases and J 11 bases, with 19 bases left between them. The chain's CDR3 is CASSFTGDRPRQYF. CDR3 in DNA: TGTGCCAGCAGCTTCACTGGAGATCGGCCGAGGCAGTACTTC.

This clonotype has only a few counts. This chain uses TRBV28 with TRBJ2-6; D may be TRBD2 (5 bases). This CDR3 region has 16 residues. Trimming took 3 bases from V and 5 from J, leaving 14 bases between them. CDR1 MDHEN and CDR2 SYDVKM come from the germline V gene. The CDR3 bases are TGTGCCAGCAGTTTGTCGGACTGGAACTGGGCCAACGTCCTGACTTTC. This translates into CASSLSDWNWANVLTF.

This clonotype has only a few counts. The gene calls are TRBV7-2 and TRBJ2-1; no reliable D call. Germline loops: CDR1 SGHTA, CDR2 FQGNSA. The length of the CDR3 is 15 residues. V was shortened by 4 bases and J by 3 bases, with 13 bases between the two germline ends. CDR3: CASSSSSWNYNEQFF. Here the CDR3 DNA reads TGTGCCAGCAGCTCATCGTCATGGAACTACAATGAGCAGTTCTTC. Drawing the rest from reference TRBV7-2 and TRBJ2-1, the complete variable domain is GAGVSQSPSNKVTEKGKDVELRCDPISGHTALYWYRQSLGQGLEFLIYFQGNSAPDKSGLPSDRFSAERTGGSVSTLTIQRTQQEDSAVYLCASSSSSWNYNEQFFGPGTRLTVL.